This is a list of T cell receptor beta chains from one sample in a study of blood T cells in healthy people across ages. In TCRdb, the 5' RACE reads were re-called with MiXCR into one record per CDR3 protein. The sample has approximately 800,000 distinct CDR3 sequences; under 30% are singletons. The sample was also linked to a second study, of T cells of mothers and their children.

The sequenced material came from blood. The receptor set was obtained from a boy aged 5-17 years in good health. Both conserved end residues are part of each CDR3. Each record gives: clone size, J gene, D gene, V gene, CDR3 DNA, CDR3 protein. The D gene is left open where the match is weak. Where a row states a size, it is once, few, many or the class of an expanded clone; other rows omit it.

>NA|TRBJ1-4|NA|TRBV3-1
TGTGCCAGCACACACAGAGCAACTAATGAAAAACTGTTTTTT
CASTHRATNEKLFF
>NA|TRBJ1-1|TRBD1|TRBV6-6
TGTGCCAGCAGCGACAGGGTTGACACTGAAGCTTTCTTT
CASSDRVDTEAFF
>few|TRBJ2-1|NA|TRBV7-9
TGTGCCAGCAGCGGCACCGGGCCCTCGAATGAGCAGTTCTTC
CASSGTGPSNEQFF
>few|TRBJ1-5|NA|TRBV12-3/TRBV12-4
TGTGCCAGCAGTTTAGACTCCAGGGGAAGTCAGCCCCAGCATTTT
CASSLDSRGSQPQHF
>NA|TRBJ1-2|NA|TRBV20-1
TGCAGTGCTAGAGGCGCCTCCGGCTATGGCTACACCTTC
CSARGASGYGYTF
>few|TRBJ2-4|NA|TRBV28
TGTGCCAGCAGCCCAACCCAGGGATGGGCCAAAAACATTCAGTACTTC
CASSPTQGWAKNIQYF
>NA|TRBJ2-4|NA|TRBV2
TGTGCCAGCCTGGACAGTAGGGCCAAAAACATTCAGTACTTC
CASLDSRAKNIQYF
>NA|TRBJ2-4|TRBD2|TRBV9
TGTGCCAGCAGCCCAGGCCCCGTCCGAGCGGGGGGGGCCAAAAACATTCAGTACTTC
CASSPGPVRAGGAKNIQYF
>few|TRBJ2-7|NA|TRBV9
TGTGCCAGCAGCGTAGCAGGCGCGGCACTTTACGAGCAGTACTTC
CASSVAGAALYEQYF
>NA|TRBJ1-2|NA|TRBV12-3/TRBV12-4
TGTGCCCTCCGGGACCGCGGGGGCTACACCTTC
CALRDRGGYTF
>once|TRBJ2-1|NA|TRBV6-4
TGTGCCAGCCCGCTACAGGACTACCGGTCCTACAATGAGCAGTTCTTC
CASPLQDYRSYNEQFF
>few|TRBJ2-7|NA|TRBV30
TGTGCCTGCCCGATCCGGGACACCTACGAGCAGTACTTC
CACPIRDTYEQYF
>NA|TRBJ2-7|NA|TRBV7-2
TGTGCCAGCAGCCCGGGTGTAGTGCAGTACTTC
CASSPGVVQYF
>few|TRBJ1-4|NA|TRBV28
TGTGCCAGCAGTCCTCCGGGGGCAGGAATTGAAAAACTGTTTTTT
CASSPPGAGIEKLFF
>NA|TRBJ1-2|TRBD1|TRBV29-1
TGCAGCGCCGGTACTGGGACAGGGGATGGCTACACCTTC
CSAGTGTGDGYTF
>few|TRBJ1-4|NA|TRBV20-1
TGCAGTGCTAGAGAATTGACAGCAACTAATGAAAAACTGTTTTTT
CSARELTATNEKLFF
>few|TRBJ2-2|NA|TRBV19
TGTGCCAGTAGTATAGCACAGCACACCGGGGAGCTGTTTTTT
CASSIAQHTGELFF
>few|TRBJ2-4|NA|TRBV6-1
TGTGCCAGCAGTGAATCCGACAGAAACATTCAGTACTTC
CASSESDRNIQYF
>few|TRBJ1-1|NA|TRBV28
TGTGCCAGCCCTTTCGGAGCTTTCTTT
CASPFGAFF
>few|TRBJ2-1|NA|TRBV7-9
TGTGCCAGCAGACGCTCCTGGGGAGAGGAGCAGTTCTTC
CASRRSWGEEQFF
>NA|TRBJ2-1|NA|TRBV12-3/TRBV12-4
TGTGCCAGCAAACTCAGGGTTTACAATGAGCAGTTCTTC
CASKLRVYNEQFF
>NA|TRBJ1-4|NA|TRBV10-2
TGCGCCAGCAGTGAAGAAGGGGGGAATGAAAAACTGTTTTTT
CASSEEGGNEKLFF
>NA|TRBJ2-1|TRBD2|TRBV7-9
TGTGCCAGCAGCTCAACTAGCGGGGGGGGATCCTCCTACAATGAGCAGTTCTTC
CASSSTSGGGSSYNEQFF
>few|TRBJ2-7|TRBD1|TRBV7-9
TGTGCCAGCACCATACAGGGGGGTCCCCACGAGCAGTACTTC
CASTIQGGPHEQYF
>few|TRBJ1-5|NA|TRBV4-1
TGCGCCAGCAGCCAGAGGGGGGGCTTAAACAATCAGCCCCAGCATTTT
CASSQRGGLNNQPQHF
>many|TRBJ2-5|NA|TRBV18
TGCGCCAGCAGCCCCAGGGGGGAAGAGACCCAGTACTTC
CASSPRGEETQYF
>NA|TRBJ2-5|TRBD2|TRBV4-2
TGTGCCAGCAGCCAAGATAAGGGGGCTAGCGGGGGGAGTAGAGGAACCCAGTACTTC
CASSQDKGASGGSRGTQYF
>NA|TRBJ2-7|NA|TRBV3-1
TGTGCCAGCAGCCAAGAAATAGGAGGACGGGAGAGGTACTTC
CASSQEIGGRERYF
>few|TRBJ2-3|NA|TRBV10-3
TGTGCCATCAGTGAGATAGGGGGCACAGATACGCAGTATTTT
CAISEIGGTDTQYF
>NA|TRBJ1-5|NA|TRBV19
TGTGCCAGTAGTGACCATGGGGGTCCGAGCAATCAGCCCCAGCATTTT
CASSDHGGPSNQPQHF
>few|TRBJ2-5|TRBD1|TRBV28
TGTGCCAGCAGTGGAGCCGGGACAGACCAAGAGACCCAGTACTTC
CASSGAGTDQETQYF
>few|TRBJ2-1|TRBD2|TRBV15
TGTGCCACCAGCAAATGGGCCCCGGCCTCGGGACTAGCGGGGGCACCCTACAATGAGCAGTTCTTC
CATSKWAPASGLAGAPYNEQFF
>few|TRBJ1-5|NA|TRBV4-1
TGCGCCAGCAGCCAAGTCCGGGCAGGCAATCAGCCCCAGCATTTT
CASSQVRAGNQPQHF
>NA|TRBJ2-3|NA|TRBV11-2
TGTGCCAGCAGCTTAGATAGCAGAGTACTCACAGATACGCAGTATTTT
CASSLDSRVLTDTQYF
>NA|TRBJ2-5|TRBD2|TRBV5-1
TGCGCCAGCAGCGGGACTAGCGGGGTCCTAGAGACCCAGTACTTC
CASSGTSGVLETQYF
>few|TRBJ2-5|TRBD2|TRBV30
TGTGCCTGGAATTTAGCGGGGGGTCGTCAAGAGACCCAGTACTTC
CAWNLAGGRQETQYF
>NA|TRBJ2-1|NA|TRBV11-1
TGTGCCAGCAGTGTCTCAGCGGCCCTAGGGGATGAGCAGTTCTTC
CASSVSAALGDEQFF
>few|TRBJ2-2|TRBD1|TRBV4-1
TGCGCCAGCAGCCTGACAGGGTACCTCACCGGGGAGCTGTTTTTT
CASSLTGYLTGELFF
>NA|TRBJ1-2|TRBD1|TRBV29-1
TGCAGCGTGGGACAGGAGGGAAGCTATGGCTACACTTTC
CSVGQEGSYGYTF
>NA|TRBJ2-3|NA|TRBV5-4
TGTGCCAGCAGGTACGGGGGCACAGATACGCAGTATTTT
CASRYGGTDTQYF
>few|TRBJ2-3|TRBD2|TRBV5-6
TGTGCCAGCAATCCCGGACTAGCGGGGAACACAGATACGCAGTATTTT
CASNPGLAGNTDTQYF
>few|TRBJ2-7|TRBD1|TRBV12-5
TGTGCTAGTGCCCCGGACAGGGGGAACTACGAGCAGTACTTC
CASAPDRGNYEQYF